This T cell receptor (beta chain) was captured by sequencing in a study of blood T cell repertoires in COVID-19. At the level of the study: Acute and convalescent COVID-19 samples came from the United States, Italy and Spain. PBMCs, B-cell-depleted T cells, or T cells provided the cDNA or gDNA that made up the material.

As handled by the study authors: Estimated nucleated cell counts came from reference gene primer amplification. Sequenced by immunoSEQ multiplex PCR; TCRdb stores in-frame clones only, minus some. V, J and clone size were drawn from that table, and D and trimming were deduced from the DNA. The sample lists about 160,000 clones, around 93% occurring once. CDR3 length: 15 amino acids. Trimming pared 1 base from V and 0 bases from J, leaving 10 bases between. Germline CDR1 and CDR2: SGHRS and YFSETQ. Sequenced material: peripheral blood. This sequence originates from a woman aged 45-59 years with acute or convalescent COVID-19. V usage is TRBV5-1 and J usage is TRBJ1-2, with a possible D match to TRBD1 (5 bases). CDR3 DNA: TGCGCCAGCAGCTTGAACACAGGCGCTAACTATGGCTACACCTTC. The encoded protein is CASSLNTGANYGYTF. The full variable domain, in which reference TRBV5-1 and TRBJ1-2 provide the parts outside the CDR3, is KAGVTQTPRYLIKTRGQQVTLSCSPISGHRSVSWYQQTPGQGLQFLFEYFSETQRNKGNFPGRFSGRQFSNSRSEMNVSTLELGDSALYLCASSLNTGANYGYTFGSGTRLTVV.